Shown below are 6 T cell receptor beta chains from a single sample sequenced in a study of siplizumab effects on memory and regulatory T cells. Method: immunoSEQ multiplex PCR; TCRdb's copy keeps in-frame clones and lacks some. In the table there are around 100,000 clones, 94% of which are singletons. Sequencing used non-Treg CD4+ T cells sorted from blood. The receptors come from a human donor in good health.

This chain connects TRBV10-1 to TRBJ2-1; 9 bases match TRBD2. The CDR3 runs 14 residues. Looked up from germline, CDR1 is WNHNN and CDR2 is SYGVQD (reference sequence). The J segment lost 7 bases and the V segment lost 4 bases, leaving 5 bases of the junction unmatched. CDR3 in amino acids: CASSVRGRGNEQFF. The CDR3 bases are TGCGCCAGCAGTGTGCGCGGGAGGGGGAATGAGCAGTTCTTC.

The chain links TRBV11-2 to TRBJ2-3; D uncertain. Germline CDR1 is SGHAT and CDR2 is FQNNGV. The CDR3 length is 15 residues. V gave up 3 bases and J gave up 0 bases, with 10 bases separating them. The CDR3 region has the DNA TGTGCCAGCAGCTTCCCTGGGTCTAGCACAGATACGCAGTATTTT. This encodes CASSFPGSSTDTQYF.

The chain carries TRBV9 and TRBJ2-2; D unresolved. Germline CDR1 and CDR2: SGDLS and YYNGEE. V was cut by 1 base and J by 0 bases, with 7 bases left in between. CDR3 length: 15 residues. The CDR3 DNA is TGTGCCAGCAGCGTAAGGTCGGCGAACACCGGGGAGCTGTTTTTT. It translates to CASSVRSANTGELFF.

This chain connects TRBV27 to TRBJ1-2, with 9 bases aligning to TRBD1. The CDR3 loop spans 13 amino acids. Germline V CDR1 and CDR2: MNHEY, SMNVEV (reference sequence). Losses at the gene ends were 5 bases for V and 6 bases for J; bases not matched to a gene: 4. The CDR3 spells CASSAGTGNGYTF. CDR3 sequence (DNA): TGTGCCAGCAGTGCCGGGACAGGGAATGGCTACACCTTC.

The V call is TRBV19, the J call TRBJ1-2, with D perhaps matching TRBD1 (5 bases). The V and J ends lost 5 bases and 6 bases respectively, with 10 bases between them. From germline, CDR1 is LNHDA and CDR2 SQIVND (reference sequence). The CDR3 covers 12 residues. In DNA form, the CDR3 reads TGTGCCAGTAGTCGGGGGGAGGATGGCTACACCTTC. It yields the protein CASSRGEDGYTF.

V and J are TRBV7-9 and TRBJ1-6; D unclear. Germline V gene sequence: CDR1 SEHNR, CDR2 FQNEAQ (reference sequence). The CDR3 is made up of 14 amino acids. V lost 4 bases, J lost 9 bases, and 13 bases lay in between. The CDR3 DNA sequence: TGTGCCAGCAGCTACTTGGACCAAACTTCACCCCTCCACTTT. It is translated as CASSYLDQTSPLHF.